The clone carrying this TCR beta chain was counted once. Antigen: not known. The sample originates from a study of CD8 T cells in Susac syndrome. At the level of the study: At the time their blood was drawn, patients with Susac syndrome were either therapy-naive, on corticosteroids (with some of them also receiving intravenous immunoglobulin), or on intravenous immunoglobulin alone. Findings of the study overall: The TCR sequencing and HLA analysis in the study involved a relatively small number of individuals, as the study acknowledged.

RNA, at about 0.5 to 1 ug, was reverse transcribed with random hexamers. TCRdb reprocessed the immunoSEQ multiplex PCR reads via MiXCR and lists one record per CDR3 protein. The sample lists 170,000 or so distinct CDR3 sequences, about 96% occurring once. V shed 3 bases, J shed 7 bases, and the junction held 3 bases outside the gene matches. The CDR3 consists of 14 residues. Germline values: CDR1 SQVTM, CDR2 ANQGSEA. The study sequenced TCR beta in blood CD8+ and CD4+ T cells. Under recently defined diagnostic criteria, the patients with Susac syndrome qualified as having definite or probable disease.

Sequencing used CD4+ T cells from PBMCs. The chain links TRBV29-1 to TRBJ2-1; 13 bases line up with TRBD2. The sequence was obtained from a human donor with Susac syndrome. The CDR3, as DNA: TGCAGCGTTGATGGACTAGCGGGGGTAAATGAGCAGTTCTTC. Its translation is CSVDGLAGVNEQFF.